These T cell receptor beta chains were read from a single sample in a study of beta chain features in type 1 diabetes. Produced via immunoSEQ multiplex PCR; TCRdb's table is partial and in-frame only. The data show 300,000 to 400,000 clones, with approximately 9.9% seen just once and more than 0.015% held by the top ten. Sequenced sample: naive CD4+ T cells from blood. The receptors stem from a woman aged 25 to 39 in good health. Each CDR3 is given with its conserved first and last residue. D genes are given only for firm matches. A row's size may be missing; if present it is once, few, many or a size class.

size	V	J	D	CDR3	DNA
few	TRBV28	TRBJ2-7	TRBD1	CASSSPGGQGTYEQYF	TGTGCCAGCAGTTCTCCGGGGGGACAGGGGACCTACGAGCAGTACTTC
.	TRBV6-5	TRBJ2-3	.	CASRGDTQYF	TGTGCCAGTCGGGGAGATACGCAGTATTTT
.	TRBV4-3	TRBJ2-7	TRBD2	CASSQGLATSSYEQYF	TGCGCCAGCAGCCAGGGACTAGCGACCAGCTCCTACGAGCAGTACTTC
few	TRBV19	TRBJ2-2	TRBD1	CASSRDRGYTGELFF	TGTGCCAGTAGTCGGGACAGGGGATACACCGGGGAGCTGTTTTTT
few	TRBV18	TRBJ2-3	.	CASSQGLPRFTDTQYF	TGTGCCAGCTCACAGGGACTTCCCAGATTCACAGATACGCAGTATTTT
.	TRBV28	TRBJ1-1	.	CASSSPGTGNTEAFF	TGTGCCAGCAGTTCTCCCGGGACTGGGAACACTGAAGCTTTCTTT
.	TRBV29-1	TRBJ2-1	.	CSVERVRNEQFF	TGCAGCGTTGAGAGGGTCCGCAATGAGCAGTTCTTC
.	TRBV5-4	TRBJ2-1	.	CASSLQGMRNNEQFF	TGTGCCAGCAGCTTGCAGGGGATGAGGAACAATGAGCAGTTCTTC
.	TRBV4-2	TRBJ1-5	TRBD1	CASSQDRDRGQPQHF	TGTGCCAGCAGCCAAGATAGGGACAGGGGACAGCCCCAGCATTTT
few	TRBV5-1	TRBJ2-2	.	CASSLAGNTGELFF	TGCGCCAGCAGCTTGGCAGGCAACACCGGGGAGCTGTTTTTT
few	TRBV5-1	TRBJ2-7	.	CASSRGSNEQYF	TGCGCCAGCAGTAGAGGGTCTAACGAGCAGTACTTC
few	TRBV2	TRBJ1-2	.	CASSGGGNTNYGYTF	TGTGCCAGCAGTGGGGGGGGAAATACTAACTATGGCTACACCTTC
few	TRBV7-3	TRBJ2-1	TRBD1	CASSYGDRGNEQFF	TGTGCCAGCAGCTATGGGGACAGGGGGAATGAGCAGTTCTTC
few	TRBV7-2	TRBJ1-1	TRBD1	CASSLGRFAGGEAFF	TGTGCCAGCAGCTTAGGACGTTTTGCAGGGGGTGAAGCTTTCTTT
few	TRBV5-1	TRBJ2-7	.	CASSPSIGEQYF	TGCGCCAGCAGCCCGAGTATTGGCGAGCAGTACTTC
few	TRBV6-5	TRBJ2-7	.	CASIRVGTYEQYF	TGTGCCAGCATCCGGGTGGGTACCTACGAGCAGTACTTC
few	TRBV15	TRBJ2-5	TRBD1	CAARTGPQETQYF	TGTGCCGCCAGGACAGGACCACAAGAGACCCAGTACTTC
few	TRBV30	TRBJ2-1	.	CAWTPEGNEQFF	TGTGCCTGGACCCCGGAGGGCAATGAGCAGTTCTTC
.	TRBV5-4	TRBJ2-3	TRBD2	CASSILADTGDTQYF	TGTGCCAGCAGCATACTAGCGGACACGGGAGATACGCAGTATTTT
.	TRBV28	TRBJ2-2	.	CASSPDLRGSTGELFF	TGTGCCAGCAGTCCAGATCTACGGGGATCCACCGGGGAGCTGTTTTTT
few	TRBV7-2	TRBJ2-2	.	CASSLVEDGELFF	TGTGCCAGCAGCTTAGTAGAGGACGGGGAGCTGTTTTTT